The next 14 T cell receptor beta chains were all read from a single sample in a study of CD8 T cells in Susac syndrome. RNA amounts of roughly 0.45 to 1 ug underwent reverse transcription with random hexamers. From the immunoSEQ multiplex PCR reads, TCRdb called clonotypes with MiXCR, one entry per CDR3 protein. The sample lists tens of thousands of distinct CDR3 sequences, 90% to 95% occurring once. Source material: CD8+ T cells from PBMCs. These receptors came from a human donor with Susac syndrome.

J is TRBJ2-7 and V is TRBV5-4; TRBD2 might be the D (6 bases). The CDR3 runs 13 residues. The germline V gene has CDR1 SGHNT and CDR2 YYREEE (reference sequence). Trimming took 3 bases from V and 7 from J, leaving 14 bases between them. The CDR3 spells CASSSRDGGEQYF. Here the CDR3 DNA reads TGTGCCAGCAGCTCGCGGGACGGCGGTGAGCAGTACTTC.

CDR3 in DNA: TGCGCCAGCAGCCAAGTCTCCAGCCCTCACGAGCAGTACTTC. Its protein product is CASSQVSSPHEQYF. The chain couples TRBV4-1 to TRBJ2-7; unclear D gene. V lost 1 base, J lost 5 bases, and 12 bases lay in between. CDR1 and CDR2 from the germline V gene are MGHRA and YSYEKL. This CDR3 is 14 amino acids long.

This chain joins TRBV13 and TRBJ1-2; D perhaps matches TRBD1 (6 bases). Germline V gene sequence: CDR1 PRHDT, CDR2 FYEKMQ (reference sequence). This CDR3 spans 15 amino acids. Trimming cost V 5 bases and J 4 bases, with 17 bases left between them. Written as DNA, the CDR3 is TGTGCCAGCAGCCCCCGGTCCGGGGGCGGCTATGGCTACACCTTC. It is translated as CASSPRSGGGYGYTF.

On this clonotype itself: A read error may produce the germline difference seen at one junction end. The gene calls are TRBV2 and TRBJ2-4; a possible D gene is TRBD2 (5 bases). Germline V CDR1 and CDR2: SNHLY, FYNNEI. The CDR3 spans 14 residues. For the CDR3, the DNA is TGTGCCAGCAGGGAAGTGGTAGCGAAAAACATTCAGTACTTC. Its translation is CASREVVAKNIQYF.

This clonotype showed up just a few times. The chain recombines TRBV19 with TRBJ1-1; D is possibly TRBD1 (6 bases). CDR1 LNHDA and CDR2 SQIVND come from the germline V gene (reference sequence). The V end was cut by 5 bases, the J end by 4 bases, with 17 bases between. The CDR3 has 15 residues. CDR3 bases: TGTGCCAGTAGTCTATACAGGGAAACGGGCACTGAAGCTTTCTTT. It yields the protein CASSLYRETGTEAFF.

The chain joins TRBV11-3 to TRBJ2-7, with D perhaps matching TRBD1 or TRBD2 (5 bases each). Deletions cut 0 bases from V and 3 bases from J, with 9 bases between. The CDR3 consists of 14 residues. Germline V gives CDR1 SGHNT, CDR2 YENEEA. CDR3 sequence (DNA): TGTGCCAGCAGCTTAGAGGGGGTCTACTACGAGCAGTACTTC. Residues: CASSLEGVYYEQYF.

This chain links TRBV30 with TRBJ2-7; D might be TRBD1 (5 bases). Germline CDR1 reads GTSNPN; CDR2 reads SVGIG (reference sequence). This CDR3 spans 15 amino acids. V lost 0 bases to trimming and J lost 2 bases, with 14 bases between them. CDR3 loop: CAWSVPRAYAYEQYF. CDR3 bases: TGTGCCTGGAGTGTACCCAGGGCCTATGCCTACGAGCAGTACTTC.

V is TRBV28 and J is TRBJ1-6; D is unclear. Germline CDR1 and CDR2: MDHEN and SYDVKM. Trimming shortened V by 4 bases and J by 10 bases, and 14 bases separated the two germline ends. The CDR3 sequence is 14 residues long. The CDR3 DNA follows: TGTGCCAGCAGTTCCCATCTCGAAGACTCACCCCTCCACTTT. Translating gives CASSSHLEDSPLHF.

The chain recombines TRBV12-3 or TRBV12-4 with TRBJ2-6, with D possibly TRBD1 on 6 matching bases. This CDR3 region has 18 residues. The V end lost 4 bases, the J end lost 0 bases, and 16 bases lay between the germline ends. CDR3 sequence reads: CASSSFVTGISGANVLTF. In DNA form, the CDR3 reads TGTGCCAGCAGTTCCTTTGTGACAGGTATCTCTGGGGCCAACGTCCTGACTTTC.

This chain connects TRBV11-1 to TRBJ2-2; 13 nucleotides line up with TRBD2. Unmatched junction bases numbered 2, after V lost 2 bases and J lost 5 bases. This CDR3 comprises 16 residues. Germline V gives CDR1 SGHAT, CDR2 FQDESV (reference sequence). Here the CDR3 DNA reads TGTGCCAGCAGCTTATTGACTAGCGGGGGGACCGGGGAGCTGTTTTTT. It specifies CASSLLTSGGTGELFF.

The chain couples TRBV5-6 to TRBJ1-1, with a possible D match to TRBD1 (5 bases). CDR3 size: 14 residues. V was pared by 4 bases and J by 1 base, with 11 bases between. The germline gives CDR1 SGHDT, CDR2 YYEEEE. The CDR3 is CASSPLGRNTEAFF. Here the CDR3 DNA reads TGTGCCAGCAGCCCCCTGGGGCGGAACACTGAAGCTTTCTTT.

The rearrangement uses TRBV7-6 and TRBJ1-1, with 8 bases lining up with TRBD1. This CDR3 region has 15 residues. Germline V gives CDR1 SGHVS, CDR2 FNYEAQ. V shed 1 base and J 6 bases; nucleotides not matched to a gene: 7. The CDR3 loop is CASSLEGRGPAEAFF. As DNA, the CDR3 is TGTGCCAGCAGCTTAGAGGGCAGGGGGCCCGCTGAAGCTTTCTTT.

The chain carries TRBV12-3 or TRBV12-4 and TRBJ1-5; D perhaps matches TRBD1 (5 bases). The CDR3 extends over 12 amino acids. Trimming shortened V by 6 bases and J by 6 bases, and 9 bases separated the two germline ends. The CDR3 DNA sequence: TGTGCCAGCAGCTGGGGGGGTCAGCCCCAGCATTTT. Its protein is CASSWGGQPQHF.

This clonotype was observed once. The chain carries TRBV28 and TRBJ2-7; TRBD1 is a possible D gene (6 bases). With 6 bases removed from V and 0 bases from J, the gap between germline ends came to 12 bases. The CDR3 spans 14 residues. CDR1 is MDHEN, CDR2 SYDVKM, per germline. The CDR3 loop reads CASSLTGDSYEQYF. In nucleotides, the CDR3 is TGTGCCAGCAGCCTGACAGGAGACTCCTACGAGCAGTACTTC.